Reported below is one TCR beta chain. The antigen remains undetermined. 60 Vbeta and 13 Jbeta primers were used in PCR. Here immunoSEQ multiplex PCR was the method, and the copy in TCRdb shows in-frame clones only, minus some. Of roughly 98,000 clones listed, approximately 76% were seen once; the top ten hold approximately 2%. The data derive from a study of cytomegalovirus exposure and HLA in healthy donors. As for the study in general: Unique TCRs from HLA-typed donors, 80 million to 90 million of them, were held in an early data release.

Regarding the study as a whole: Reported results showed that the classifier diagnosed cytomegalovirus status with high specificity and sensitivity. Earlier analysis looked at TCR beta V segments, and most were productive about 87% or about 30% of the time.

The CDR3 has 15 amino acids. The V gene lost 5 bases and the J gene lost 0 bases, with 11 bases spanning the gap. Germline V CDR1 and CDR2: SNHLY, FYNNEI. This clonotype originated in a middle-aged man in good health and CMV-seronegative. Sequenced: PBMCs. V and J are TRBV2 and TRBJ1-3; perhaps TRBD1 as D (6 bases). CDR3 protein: CASSYRAISGNTIYF. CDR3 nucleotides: TGTGCCAGCAGTTACAGGGCGATCTCTGGAAACACCATATATTTT. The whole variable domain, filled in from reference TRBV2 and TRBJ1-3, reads EPEVTQTPSHQVTQMGQEVILRCVPISNHLYFYWYRQILGQKVEFLVSFYNNEISEKSEIFDDQFSVERPDGSNFTLKIRSTKLEDSAMYFCASSYRAISGNTIYFGEGSWLTVV.